Shown below are 22 T cell receptor beta chains from a single sample sequenced in a study of Graves' ophthalmopathy and Graves' hyperthyroidism (dated by TCRdb to the late 2010s). Sequencing was carried out with an Illumina HiSeq 2000. For repertoire sequencing, TCR beta CDR3 regions were amplified from RNA transcripts. HTBI primers and the Qiagen OneStep RT-PCR kit were used in a first-round RT-PCR, which was followed by a second-round multiplex PCR, size selection and purification. TCRdb's own reprocessing of the public reads used fastp at Q25 and MiXCR and kept productive beta chains. Each CDR3 protein appears once, grouped with its most common genes and DNA. For this sample the table gives about 550,000 distinct CDR3 sequences, of which under 45% were detected only once. Together, the top ten hold roughly 4% of the sample. Sequencing was done on a sample of peripheral blood or thyroid tissue (not recorded which). These receptors came from an adult man with Graves' hyperthyroidism.

At least ten counts were recorded for this clonotype. The chain employs TRBV5-8 and TRBJ1-2; D not certain. The CDR3 is 14 amino acids. Trimming left V 0 bases short and J 3 bases short, with 9 bases between. CDR1 is SGHTS, CDR2 YDEGEE, per germline. Written as DNA, the CDR3 is TGTGCCAGCAGCTTGGTTGGCCAAGACTATGGCTACACCTTC. It is translated as CASSLVGQDYGYTF.

The chain links TRBV28 to TRBJ2-7; a weak D match, TRBD2 (6 bases). CDR3 length: 12 residues. Germline values: CDR1 MDHEN, CDR2 SYDVKM. The V end was cut by 8 bases, the J end by 3 bases, with 11 bases between. The CDR3 DNA follows: TGTGCCAGCGGCAGAGCGGGCTACGAGCAGTACTTC. Translating it yields CASGRAGYEQYF.

This clonotype was counted ten times or more. The chain carries TRBV6-5 and TRBJ1-5; D uncertain. This CDR3 is built from 20 residues. The germline V and J ends were trimmed by 5 bases and 4 bases, with 30 bases remaining between them. CDR1 is MNHEY, CDR2 SVGAGI, per germline. The CDR3 DNA follows: TGTGCCAGCAGTGAAATTTGGGCAGGAACTACGATGTTCGGTAATCAGCCCCAGCATTTT. Translating it yields CASSEIWAGTTMFGNQPQHF.

This chain links TRBV29-1 with TRBJ2-1; D is unresolved. The V and J ends lost 3 bases and 2 bases respectively, with 8 bases between them. This CDR3 is built from 13 residues. Germline V gene sequence: CDR1 SQVTM, CDR2 ANQGSEA. CDR3 sequence: CSVDRRPYNEQFF. The CDR3 DNA is TGCAGCGTTGATCGTCGACCCTACAATGAGCAGTTCTTC.

This clonotype was observed at least ten times. The chain joins TRBV6-1 to TRBJ2-2; D is unclear. CDR1 is MNHNS, CDR2 SASEGT, per germline. The CDR3 length is 14 residues. V lost 4 bases and J 2 bases, leaving 8 bases between the germline ends. CDR3 in DNA: TGTGCCAGCAGTGGGCAACCTAACACCGGGGAGCTGTTTTTT. Protein product: CASSGQPNTGELFF.

This clonotype came up once. The chain recombines TRBV12-3 or TRBV12-4 with TRBJ1-4; a weak D match, TRBD1 (5 bases). Trimming took off 3 bases at V and 7 bases at J, with 12 bases between the two ends. This CDR3 region has 14 residues. CDR3 nucleotide sequence: TGTGCCAGCAGTTTGGGGGGATGGGGTGAAAAACTGTTTTTT. Translation: CASSLGGWGEKLFF.

This clonotype was observed many times. V gene TRBV12-3 or TRBV12-4 combines with J gene TRBJ2-6; the D is unclear. Trimming shortened V by 6 bases and J by 1 base, and 4 bases separated the two germline ends. This CDR3 is 13 amino acids long. The CDR3 spells CASRSSGANVLTF. The CDR3 nucleotides read TGTGCCAGCAGGTCGTCTGGGGCCAACGTCCTGACTTTC.

This clonotype was seen at least ten times. The rearrangement uses TRBV2 and TRBJ1-3, with TRBD1 matching 7 bases. The germline CDR1 and CDR2 sequences are SNHLY and FYNNEI. This CDR3 region has 14 residues. Trimming took 3 bases from V and 8 from J; bases not matched to a gene: 7. This CDR3 reads CASSDSDRRDTIYF. The DNA of the CDR3 is TGTGCCAGCAGTGATTCGGACAGGAGGGACACCATATATTTT.

This clonotype was seen many times. At one boundary the junction diverges from the germline segment, which might be a read error. Written as DNA, the CDR3 is TGTGCTAGCAGCGAAGGACAGAAGGAGACCCAGTACTTC. This translates into CASSEGQKETQYF. The chain combines TRBV7-7 with TRBJ2-5; TRBD1 is a possible D gene (6 bases). The CDR3 spans 13 residues. Germline loops: CDR1 SSHAT, CDR2 FNYEAQ (reference sequence).

The sample holds a few counts of this clonotype. The chain carries TRBV7-6 and TRBJ2-3, with a weak D call TRBD1 (6 bases). CDR3 length: 18 residues. V was cut by 5 bases and J by 0 bases, with 21 bases left in between. Germline lookup yields CDR1 SGHVS and CDR2 FNYEAQ. This CDR3 is CASSPGTSRPSSTDTQYF. The CDR3 DNA reads TGTGCCAGCAGCCCAGGGACATCACGCCCTTCTAGCACAGATACGCAGTATTTT.

The chain combines TRBV4-1 with TRBJ1-4; 8 nucleotides align to TRBD1. Germline V lookup: CDR1 MGHRA, CDR2 YSYEKL. V lost 4 bases to trimming and J lost 7 bases; unmatched junction nucleotides: 8. The CDR3 contains 15 residues. The CDR3 DNA follows: TGCGCCAGCAGCCCCCAGACAGGGGTCTTTGAAAAACTGTTTTTT. This codes for CASSPQTGVFEKLFF.

This clonotype was found a few times. V is TRBV5-5 and J is TRBJ1-1; TRBD1 agrees at 9 bases. V was clipped by 1 base and J by 8 bases; unmatched bases: 12. Looked up from germline, CDR1 is SGHKS and CDR2 is YYEKEE (reference sequence). The CDR3 has 16 amino acids. CDR3 amino acids: CASSLNSDRGRVEAFF. In DNA, the CDR3 is TGTGCCAGCAGCTTGAACTCGGACAGGGGAAGAGTAGAAGCTTTCTTT.

As regards this clonotype: This may arise from a read error, as a much more abundant clone is one base away. J is TRBJ1-5 and V is TRBV7-9; TRBD1 aligns across 7 bases. CDR1 is SEHNR and CDR2 is FQNEAQ in the germline V gene (reference sequence). There are 16 residues in the CDR3. Trimming took 9 bases from V and 4 from J; bases not matched to a gene: 15. CDR3 nucleotide sequence: TGTGCCAGTAGCCGTACCTTCTCAGGGGGTAATCAGCCCCAGCATTTT. This encodes CASSRTFSGGNQPQHF. The whole variable domain, remainder taken from reference TRBV7-9 and TRBJ1-5, is DTGVSQNPRHKITKRGQNVTFRCDPISEHNRLYWYRQTLGQGPEFLTYFQNEAQLEKSRLLSDRFSAERPKGSFSTLEIQRTEQGDSAMYLCASSRTFSGGNQPQHFGDGTRLSIL.

Regarding this clonotype: A read error is possible here, since a much larger clone lies one base away. The CDR3 ends on some other residue instead of the conserved phenylalanine or tryptophan, so this is likely a read error. The rearrangement joins TRBV12-3 or TRBV12-4 to TRBJ2-7; 7 bases agree with TRBD1. Losses at the gene ends were 3 bases for V and 3 bases for J; bases not matched to a gene: 14. The CDR3 extends over 17 amino acids. The CDR3 sequence is CASSLRQGQLFNYEQYL. In DNA form, the CDR3 reads TGTGCCAGCAGTTTGCGACAGGGTCAACTATTCAACTACGAGCAGTACCTC.

The table lists this clonotype with many counts. The rearrangement joins TRBV24-1 to TRBJ2-5; TRBD1 matches 8 bases. The germline V gene has CDR1 KGHDR and CDR2 SFDVKD. CDR3 size: 15 residues. V lost 3 bases to trimming and J lost 1 base; unmatched junction nucleotides: 3. In DNA form, the CDR3 reads TGTGCCACCAGTGATCCCGGGACAGGCCAAGAGACCCAGTACTTC. It encodes CATSDPGTGQETQYF.

This clonotype was seen repeatedly, ten times or more. The chain is built from TRBV18 and TRBJ1-5, with D possibly TRBD1 on 5 matching bases. There are 12 residues in the CDR3. Trimming pared 8 bases from V and 4 bases from J, leaving 9 bases between. Germline lookup yields CDR1 KGHSH and CDR2 LQKENI. The chain's CDR3 is CASSPGNQPQHF. The DNA of the CDR3 is TGTGCCAGCAGTCCAGGGAATCAGCCCCAGCATTTT.

The chain recombines TRBV28 with TRBJ1-2; TRBD1 matches 7 bases. From germline, CDR1 is MDHEN and CDR2 SYDVKM. After removal of 5 bases from V and 8 bases from J, the junction contained 23 bases not matched to a gene. This CDR3 comprises 18 residues. CDR3 coding DNA: TGTGCCAGCAGTGATCCCTCCCCTCGCGCAGGGGGGTTAGAAGGCTACACCTTC. It yields the protein CASSDPSPRAGGLEGYTF.

The V call is TRBV29-1, the J call TRBJ1-2; no clear D. Germline lookup yields CDR1 SQVTM and CDR2 ANQGSEA. The CDR3 is made up of 12 amino acids. The V and J ends lost 3 bases and 7 bases respectively, with 12 bases between them. CDR3 in DNA: TGCAGCGTTGATTCCGGGATCTTTGGCTACACCTTC. Its protein product is CSVDSGIFGYTF.

The rearrangement uses TRBV10-3 and TRBJ1-6; perhaps TRBD1 as D (5 bases). CDR1 is ENHRY, CDR2 SYGVKD, per germline. The CDR3 length is 14 residues. The V gene lost 10 bases and the J gene lost 3 bases, with 13 bases spanning the gap. CDR3 sequence reads: CATGGLNYNSPLHF. Written as DNA, the CDR3 is TGTGCCACCGGGGGACTTAACTATAATTCACCCCTCCACTTT.

The chain has TRBV11-2 and TRBJ2-7; 8 bases match TRBD2. CDR1 is SGHAT, CDR2 FQNNGV, per germline. The V and J ends lost 6 bases and 4 bases, in that order; junction bases with no gene match: 11. The CDR3 spans 15 residues. The CDR3 DNA follows: TGTGCCAGCAGAGATCGGAATAGCGGGATTTACGAGCAGTACTTC. Translation gives CASRDRNSGIYEQYF.

The table lists this clonotype with a few counts. This rearrangement joins TRBV10-3 to TRBJ2-3, with 7 positions matching TRBD2. The CDR3 totals 16 residues. CDR1 ENHRY and CDR2 SYGVKD come from the germline V gene. After removal of 4 bases from V and 0 bases from J, the junction contained 7 bases not matched to a gene. In DNA, the CDR3 is TGTGCCATCAGTGGTCGGACTAGAGCCAGCACAGATACGCAGTATTTT. Its protein product is CAISGRTRASTDTQYF.

The CDR3 bases are TGTGCCAGCAGCGTAGCGGGTTTGGGCACTGAAGCTTTCTTT. It codes for CASSVAGLGTEAFF. This chain links TRBV9 with TRBJ1-1, with unresolved D. The CDR3 totals 14 residues. CDR1 and CDR2 from the germline V gene are SGDLS and YYNGEE. The V gene lost 0 bases and the J gene lost 4 bases, with 10 bases spanning the gap.